Following are 28 T cell receptor beta chains from one sample sequenced in a study of control samples from healthy donors and cancer patients. The assay was immunoSEQ multiplex PCR, and TCRdb's table has in-frame clones only and misses some. This sample has tens of thousands of clones, with around 87% found just once. Sequencing input: PBMCs. These receptors were taken from a woman aged 55-75 years with lung cancer.

The chain joins TRBV3-1 (or the pseudogene TRBV3-2) to TRBJ1-5; no reliable D call. Germline CDR1 and CDR2: LGHDT and YNNKEL (reference sequence). Trimming took 8 bases from V and 4 from J, leaving 12 bases between them. CDR3 length equals 13 residues. The CDR3 DNA sequence: TGTGCCAGCGGAGATTCGGGGAATCAGCCCCAGCATTTT. Translation: CASGDSGNQPQHF.

V usage is TRBV6-5 and J usage is TRBJ1-6, with TRBD1 matching 8 bases. From germline, CDR1 is MNHEY and CDR2 SVGAGI. V lost 0 bases to trimming and J lost 14 bases; unmatched junction nucleotides: 9. This CDR3 region has 15 residues. The CDR3 reads CASSYSPGTGGALHF. CDR3 DNA sequence: TGTGCCAGCAGTTACTCACCTGGGACAGGTGGGGCCCTCCACTTT.

The rearrangement links TRBV6-5 to TRBJ1-2; D unresolved. Per the germline V gene, CDR1 is MNHEY and CDR2 is SVGAGI. V was clipped by 5 bases and J by 6 bases, with 16 bases between them. The CDR3 is made up of 14 amino acids. CDR3 region: CASSLFRGQDGYTF. CDR3 nucleotides: TGTGCCAGCAGTCTATTCAGAGGGCAGGATGGCTACACCTTC.

V gene TRBV2 combines with J gene TRBJ2-1; D gene uncertain. This CDR3 is 13 amino acids long. The V gene's germline CDR1 is SNHLY and CDR2 FYNNEI. Trimming shortened V by 9 bases and J by 7 bases, and 16 bases separated the two germline ends. In nucleotides, the CDR3 is TGTGCCAGTGTTTCCCCGACCGCTAATGAGCAGTTCTTC. As protein: CASVSPTANEQFF.

The chain couples TRBV15 to TRBJ2-1, with a tentative D call TRBD2 (5 bases). Trimming left V 0 bases short and J 0 bases short, with 9 bases between. Germline V CDR1 and CDR2: LNHNV, YYDKDF (reference sequence). The CDR3 extends over 16 amino acids. Here the CDR3 reads CATSRETGSSYNEQFF. Written as DNA, the CDR3 is TGTGCCACCAGCAGAGAGACGGGAAGCTCCTACAATGAGCAGTTCTTC.

The chain employs TRBV19 and TRBJ1-1, with TRBD1 matching over 11 bases. Germline V gene data show CDR1 as LNHDA and CDR2 as SQIVND (reference sequence). This CDR3 spans 18 amino acids. Trimming removed 3 bases from V and 0 bases from J; junction bases left unmatched: 9. CDR3 amino acids: CASSMLAWTGGLNTEAFF. Written as DNA, the CDR3 is TGTGCCAGTAGTATGTTGGCCTGGACAGGGGGCTTGAACACTGAAGCTTTCTTT.

The chain has TRBV2 and TRBJ2-5; D possibly corresponds to TRBD1 (5 bases). V lost 7 bases and J lost 1, with 16 bases in between. The germline CDR1 and CDR2 sequences are SNHLY and FYNNEI. The CDR3 extends over 15 amino acids. The CDR3 reads CASTPLGASQETQYF. The CDR3 bases are TGTGCCAGCACCCCCTTAGGGGCTAGCCAAGAGACCCAGTACTTC. Drawing the rest from reference TRBV2 and TRBJ2-5, the complete variable domain is EPEVTQTPSHQVTQMGQEVILRCVPISNHLYFYWYRQILGQKVEFLVSFYNNEISEKSEIFDDQFSVERPDGSNFTLKIRSTKLEDSAMYFCASTPLGASQETQYFGPGTRLLVL.

The genes are TRBV24-1 and TRBJ2-3, with TRBD1 identical over 11 bases. The J segment lost 6 bases and the V segment lost 4 bases, leaving 11 bases of the junction unmatched. The CDR3 length is 17 residues. The germline V gene has CDR1 KGHDR and CDR2 SFDVKD. The CDR3 sequence: CATSETRDRGTRDTQYF. Here the CDR3 DNA reads TGTGCCACCAGTGAAACACGGGACAGGGGGACCCGGGATACGCAGTATTTT.

CDR3: CASLDWGTMNTEAFF. The CDR3 DNA reads as TGTGCCAGCTTGGATTGGGGCACGATGAACACTGAAGCTTTCTTT. This sequence joins TRBV6-5 and TRBJ1-1; the D gene is possibly TRBD1 (5 bases). CDR3 length: 15 residues. V lost 8 bases and J 0 bases, leaving 16 bases between the germline ends. Germline CDR1 MNHEY, CDR2 SVGAGI.

The V call is TRBV18, the J call TRBJ2-1, with D perhaps matching TRBD2 (7 bases). V lost 3 bases, J lost 10 bases, and 13 bases lay in between. The germline CDR1 and CDR2 sequences are KGHSH and LQKENI. The CDR3 runs to 13 residues. DNA for the CDR3: TGTGCCAGCTCACCTGGAGGGGGGGACGAGCAGTTCTTC. It specifies CASSPGGGDEQFF.

The chain has TRBV5-6 and TRBJ1-4, with a weak D call TRBD1 (5 bases). CDR3 length equals 14 residues. V lost 3 bases, J lost 3 bases, and 9 bases lay in between. The germline CDR1 and CDR2 sequences are SGHDT and YYEEEE. CDR3 DNA: TGTGCCAGCAGCTGGGGACCGCCTAATGAAAAACTGTTTTTT. This sequence encodes CASSWGPPNEKLFF.

The chain couples TRBV5-4 to TRBJ1-3; D possibly corresponds to TRBD1 (5 bases). The V gene lost 5 bases and the J gene lost 5 bases, with 11 bases spanning the gap. This CDR3 comprises 13 residues. Germline values: CDR1 SGHNT, CDR2 YYREEE (reference sequence). This CDR3 reads CASSPGPRNTIYF. DNA of the CDR3: TGTGCCAGCAGTCCAGGGCCCCGAAACACCATATATTTT.

This rearrangement joins TRBV27 to TRBJ2-7, with a possible D match to TRBD1 (5 bases). Trimming left V 3 bases short and J 6 bases short, with 15 bases between. The CDR3 is 14 amino acids. The germline V gene has CDR1 MNHEY and CDR2 SMNVEV (reference sequence). DNA for the CDR3: TGTGCCAGCAGTTTTTCCCGTCAGGGCTCCGAGCAGTACTTC. It encodes CASSFSRQGSEQYF.

This chain uses TRBV6-5 with TRBJ2-7, with 8 bases fitting TRBD2. Germline assignment: CDR1 MNHEY and CDR2 SVGAGI. This CDR3 comprises 15 residues. Trimming took 4 bases from V and 1 from J; bases not matched to a gene: 6. CDR3 loop: CASSSFGLASYEQYF. The CDR3 bases are TGTGCCAGCAGTTCCTTCGGACTAGCATCCTACGAGCAGTACTTC.

CDR3 in DNA: TGCGCCAGCAGCAAAGAGTCCCAAGAGACCCAGTACTTC. Its protein product is CASSKESQETQYF. The chain is built from TRBV5-1 and TRBJ2-5, with D unclear. The CDR3 length is 13 residues. Germline assignment: CDR1 SGHRS and CDR2 YFSETQ. Trimming removed 4 bases at V and 1 base at J, with 8 bases between.

The J gene is TRBJ2-2, the V gene TRBV9; the D is unclear. Germline CDR1 SGDLS, CDR2 YYNGEE. V was shortened by 0 bases and J by 8 bases, with 14 bases between the two germline ends. The CDR3 is 15 amino acids. The CDR3 DNA follows: TGTGCCAGCAGCGTAGGGGGATCAACACCGGGGGAGCTGTTTTTT. This gives the protein CASSVGGSTPGELFF.

The rearrangement joins TRBV2 to TRBJ2-4; TRBD1 or TRBD2 may be the D gene (5 bases each). V dropped 7 bases and J dropped 3 bases, with 13 bases sitting between them. The length of the CDR3 is 14 residues. Germline CDR1 SNHLY, CDR2 FYNNEI. The CDR3 sequence: CASMPRDLKNIQYF. The CDR3 DNA sequence: TGTGCCAGCATGCCCCGGGACCTCAAAAACATTCAGTACTTC.

The chain combines TRBV11-2 with TRBJ1-1, with 8 positions matching TRBD1. The V and J ends lost 5 bases and 8 bases, in that order; junction bases with no gene match: 7. Germline V gene lookup returns CDR1 SGHAT and CDR2 FQNNGV. The CDR3 covers 13 residues. The CDR3 DNA reads TGTGCCAGCAGCCCTCGACGACAGGGGGAAGCTTTCTTT. It specifies CASSPRRQGEAFF.

The rearrangement uses TRBV14 and TRBJ2-7; 10 bases line up with TRBD1. CDR1 SGHDN and CDR2 FVKESK come from the germline V gene. The length of the CDR3 is 17 residues. Trimming cost V 4 bases and J 0 bases; bases outside gene matches: 9. The CDR3 reads CASSLLQGQGSSYEQYF. In nucleotides, the CDR3 is TGTGCCAGCAGCCTACTACAGGGACAGGGGAGCTCCTACGAGCAGTACTTC.

With respect to this clone: This sample also contains other DNA sequences that code for the same CDR3. The chain links TRBV3-1 (or the pseudogene TRBV3-2) to TRBJ1-5; TRBD1 is a possible D gene (6 bases). Germline V CDR1 and CDR2: LGHDT, YNNKEL (reference sequence). The CDR3 sequence is 15 residues long. Trimming removed 1 base at V and 4 bases at J, with 11 bases between. CDR3 bases: TGTGCCAGCAGCCAAGGGGGGGCTGCGAATCAGCCCCAGCATTTT. Translation: CASSQGGAANQPQHF.

The chain combines TRBV7-3 with TRBJ2-3, with D hard to call. Germline CDR1 reads SGHTA; CDR2 reads FQGTGA. The ends were cut back, 3 bases at V and 1 base at J, with 8 bases in the middle. The CDR3 runs to 14 residues. CDR3 amino acids: CASSFLGGTDTQYF. The CDR3 DNA reads TGTGCCAGCAGCTTCCTCGGAGGCACAGATACGCAGTATTTT.

The chain uses TRBV19 and TRBJ1-5; perhaps TRBD1 as D (5 bases). Trimming cost V 1 base and J 8 bases, with 18 bases left between them. Germline loops: CDR1 LNHDA, CDR2 SQIVND (reference sequence). CDR3 size: 16 residues. CDR3 DNA: TGTGCCAGTAGTATAGTTCGCGGCAGGGCCCTTAAGCCCCAGCATTTT. It encodes CASSIVRGRALKPQHF.

This sequence joins TRBV30 and TRBJ2-3; tentatively, D is TRBD1 (5 bases). The V end was cut by 0 bases, the J end by 0 bases, with 10 bases between. The CDR3 totals 15 residues. Germline V gene lookup returns CDR1 GTSNPN and CDR2 SVGIG (reference sequence). Here the CDR3 reads CAWSVSAGSTDTQYF. The DNA for the CDR3 is TGTGCCTGGAGTGTATCGGCAGGGAGCACAGATACGCAGTATTTT.

A word on this clone: The junction departs from the called germline gene at one end, perhaps through a read error. V is TRBV9 and J is TRBJ2-3; D not resolved. Germline V gene sequence: CDR1 SGDLS, CDR2 YYNGEE. The CDR3 loop spans 14 amino acids. This chain's CDR3 is CASNVESSTDTQYF. For the CDR3, the DNA is TGTGCCAGCAACGTAGAAAGTAGCACAGATACGCAGTATTTT.

The CDR3 region has the DNA TGCGCCAGCAGTCGGACCGGGACAGGGCTTGAAAAACTGTTTTTT. Protein product: CASSRTGTGLEKLFF. The chain has TRBV10-2 and TRBJ1-4; 9 positions match TRBD1. This CDR3 contains 15 residues. Germline values: CDR1 WSHSY, CDR2 SAAADI. J gave up 7 bases and V 5 bases, and 8 bases lay outside the gene matches.

This chain joins TRBV7-8 and TRBJ2-3; 7 positions agree with TRBD2. The CDR3 length is 16 residues. V trimming: 5 bases; J trimming: 2 bases; junction bases outside the gene matches: 10. Germline V gene lookup returns CDR1 SGHVS and CDR2 FQNEAQ. The CDR3 region has the DNA TGTGCCAGCAGCCCATACACGGGAGGAATCACAGATACGCAGTATTTT. Its protein is CASSPYTGGITDTQYF.

The chain uses TRBV4-1 and TRBJ1-6, with unresolved D. Deletions cut 4 bases from V and 5 bases from J, with 12 bases between. This CDR3 spans 15 amino acids. Per the germline V gene, CDR1 is MGHRA and CDR2 is YSYEKL. CDR3 sequence: CASSPPTGNNSPLHF. The CDR3 DNA follows: TGCGCCAGCAGCCCGCCAACGGGGAATAATTCACCCCTCCACTTT.

The chain combines TRBV7-2 with TRBJ1-4; TRBD1 agrees at 8 bases. Germline lookup yields CDR1 SGHTA and CDR2 FQGNSA. V dropped 5 bases and J dropped 7; count of bases not matched to a gene: 6. The CDR3 consists of 14 residues. In DNA, the CDR3 is TGTGCCAGCAGCCCGACAGGGGATAGTGAAAAACTGTTTTTT. It specifies CASSPTGDSEKLFF.